The 29 T cell receptor beta chains below were found in one sample sequenced in a study of cytomegalovirus exposure and HLA in healthy donors. The PCR used 60 Vbeta and 13 Jbeta primers. The table came from immunoSEQ multiplex PCR; TCRdb's copy has only in-frame clones and leaves some out. Of 130,000 or so clones in the sample, around 75% were seen once. Sequences were obtained from PBMCs. Receptor source: a woman in her 50s in good health and CMV-seropositive.

V gene TRBV11-2 combines with J gene TRBJ1-1, with 7 bases identical to TRBD1. The J segment lost 4 bases and the V segment lost 5 bases, leaving 7 bases of the junction unmatched. CDR1 is SGHAT and CDR2 is FQNNGV in the germline V gene. The length of the CDR3 is 14 residues. The chain's CDR3 is CASSILQGSTEAFF. CDR3 bases: TGTGCCAGCAGCATCTTACAGGGGAGCACTGAAGCTTTCTTT. The full variable domain, with the rest looked up from reference TRBV11-2 and TRBJ1-1, is EAGVAQSPRYKIIEKRQSVAFWCNPISGHATLYWYQQILGQGPKLLIQFQNNGVVDDSQLPKDRFSAERLKGVDSTLKIQPAKLEDSAVYLCASSILQGSTEAFFGQGTRLTVV.

This chain connects TRBV7-9 to TRBJ1-5; D unresolved. From germline, CDR1 is SEHNR and CDR2 FQNEAQ (reference sequence). The CDR3 consists of 13 residues. V was clipped by 2 bases and J by 2 bases, with 4 bases between them. CDR3 amino acids: CASSLRGNQPQHF. For the CDR3, the DNA is TGTGCCAGCAGCTTACGGGGCAATCAGCCCCAGCATTTT.

The chain has TRBV2 and TRBJ2-4, with D possibly TRBD2 on 6 matching bases. Deletions cut 8 bases from V and 0 bases from J, with 14 bases between. The CDR3 covers 15 residues. Germline values: CDR1 SNHLY, CDR2 FYNNEI. As DNA, the CDR3 is TGTGCCAGCGGGGCGGGAAACATAGCCAAAAACATTCAGTACTTC. This translates into CASGAGNIAKNIQYF.

In this sample, this clone turned up a few times. The chain couples TRBV30 to TRBJ1-3; maybe TRBD1 (5 bases). The germline V gene has CDR1 GTSNPN and CDR2 SVGIG (reference sequence). The CDR3 has 13 amino acids. The V gene lost 0 bases and the J gene lost 10 bases, with 13 bases spanning the gap. The CDR3 loop reads CAWSVRAGLTIYF. The CDR3 nucleotides read TGTGCCTGGAGTGTACGGGCAGGGCTGACCATATATTTT. The variable domain in full, completed from reference TRBV30 and TRBJ1-3, reads SQTIHQWPATLVQPVGSPLSLECTVEGTSNPNLYWYRQAAGRGLQLLFYSVGIGQISSEVPQNLSASRPQDRQFILSSKKLLLSDSGFYLCAWSVRAGLTIYFGEGSWLTVV.

The rearrangement joins TRBV5-1 to TRBJ1-2, with a tentative D call TRBD1 (6 bases). Trimming cost V 4 bases and J 2 bases, with 12 bases left between them. Germline V CDR1 and CDR2: SGHRS, YFSETQ. CDR3 length: 14 amino acids. The CDR3 sequence: CASSPTGQNYGYTF. DNA of the CDR3: TGCGCCAGCAGCCCAACAGGGCAAAACTATGGCTACACCTTC.

The chain couples TRBV2 to TRBJ2-4, with D possibly TRBD1 on 6 matching bases. Germline CDR1 reads SNHLY; CDR2 reads FYNNEI. Trimming pared 4 bases from V and 6 bases from J, leaving 7 bases between. The CDR3 is 12 residues long. The CDR3 DNA reads as TGTGCCAGCAGTGCGGACAGAAACATTCAGTACTTC. Translating it yields CASSADRNIQYF.

This chain links TRBV7-9 with TRBJ1-2; 7 nucleotides match TRBD1. CDR3 length: 12 residues. Per germline, CDR1 SEHNR and CDR2 FQNEAQ (reference sequence). Trimming removed 1 base from V and 7 bases from J; junction bases left unmatched: 0. CDR3 sequence: CASSLGQGGYTF. CDR3 sequence (DNA): TGTGCCAGCAGCTTAGGACAGGGTGGCTACACCTTC.

This clone occurred a few times. The chain couples TRBV6-1 to TRBJ1-1; TRBD1 is a possible D gene (6 bases). The CDR3 is 14 residues long. Germline-derived CDR1 and CDR2 are MNHNS and SASEGT. The V and J ends lost 6 bases and 2 bases respectively, with 13 bases between them. This chain's CDR3 is CASRLGHLNTEAFF. CDR3 in DNA: TGTGCCAGCAGGCTGGGACACCTTAACACTGAAGCTTTCTTT.

At least ten counts were recorded for this clone. J is TRBJ2-7 and V is TRBV12-5, with a weak D call TRBD2 (5 bases). Trimming removed 5 bases from V and 9 bases from J, with 17 bases in between. From germline, CDR1 is LGHNT and CDR2 FRNRAP. The CDR3 sequence is 13 residues long. CDR3 residues: CASGPTGRAGQYF. As DNA, the CDR3 is TGTGCTAGTGGTCCAACCGGGCGGGCCGGGCAGTACTTC. Variable domain in full (rest from reference TRBV12-5 and TRBJ2-7): DARVTQTPRHKVTEMGQEVTMRCQPILGHNTVFWYRQTMMQGLELLAYFRNRAPLDDSGMPKDRFSAEMPDATLATLKIQPSEPRDSAVYFCASGPTGRAGQYFGPGTRLTVT.

This clone was observed a few times. The rearrangement uses TRBV4-3 and TRBJ2-2, with a possible D match to TRBD1 (6 bases). V lost 6 bases, J lost 0 bases, and 14 bases lay in between. The CDR3 sequence is 16 residues long. The V gene's germline CDR1 is LGHNA and CDR2 YSLEER. The CDR3 DNA follows: TGCGCCAGCAGGCAGAGGGACATAACGAACACCGGGGAGCTGTTTTTT. Its translation is CASRQRDITNTGELFF.

The V and J genes are TRBV5-1 and TRBJ2-5; D may be TRBD2 (6 bases). The V end was cut by 4 bases, the J end by 5 bases, with 18 bases between. Germline V lookup: CDR1 SGHRS, CDR2 YFSETQ. This CDR3 has 15 amino acids. DNA for the CDR3: TGCGCCAGCAGCGCCCAGCCGGGGACTCGTGAGACCCAGTACTTC. This gives the protein CASSAQPGTRETQYF.

The chain recombines TRBV18 with TRBJ2-5; D gene uncertain. Germline V lookup: CDR1 KGHSH, CDR2 LQKENI. Trimming took 4 bases from V and 7 from J, leaving 16 bases between them. The CDR3 spans 14 residues. The DNA of the CDR3 is TGTGCCAGCTCACTCACCGGCCTCCGCGGGACCCAGTACTTC. Translating it yields CASSLTGLRGTQYF.

The chain recombines TRBV10-3 with TRBJ2-3, with a tentative D call TRBD2 (6 bases). V lost 6 bases and J 0 bases, leaving 10 bases between the germline ends. CDR3 length: 14 residues. CDR1 ENHRY and CDR2 SYGVKD come from the germline V gene. CDR3 residues: CAIRPGESTDTQYF. The CDR3 nucleotides are TGTGCCATCAGGCCGGGGGAGAGCACAGATACGCAGTATTTT.

V gene TRBV2 combines with J gene TRBJ2-5; maybe TRBD2 (6 bases). In germline, CDR1 is SNHLY, CDR2 FYNNEI. V was clipped by 5 bases and J by 5 bases, with 18 bases between them. The CDR3 spans 15 residues. DNA of the CDR3: TGTGCCAGCAGTCAGGAGGGAATCCCCCTGGAGACCCAGTACTTC. Amino acids: CASSQEGIPLETQYF.

This clone showed up just a few times. The rearrangement joins TRBV6-1 to TRBJ2-5, with a weak D call TRBD1 (6 bases). Trimming took off 6 bases at V and 5 bases at J, with 13 bases between the two ends. This CDR3 has 13 amino acids. Germline assignment: CDR1 MNHNS and CDR2 SASEGT. The CDR3 sequence is CASRIQGLETQYF. In DNA, the CDR3 is TGTGCCAGCAGGATACAGGGTTTGGAGACCCAGTACTTC.

The chain combines TRBV6-1 with TRBJ2-5; 7 bases fit TRBD2. The end of the DNA is better explained by TRBJ2-7, so the J call may be wrong. Germline CDR1 reads MNHNS; CDR2 reads SASEGT. The CDR3 is 14 amino acids. CDR3 loop: CASKSGTDSPEQYF. For the CDR3, the DNA is TGTGCCAGCAAGAGCGGGACGGACTCCCCCGAGCAGTACTTC.

The chain links TRBV2 to TRBJ2-7; possibly TRBD1 for D (5 bases). Trimming removed 4 bases at V and 6 bases at J, with 10 bases between. In germline, CDR1 is SNHLY, CDR2 FYNNEI. The CDR3 covers 12 residues. CDR3 nucleotide sequence: TGTGCCAGCAGTGGCCAGGGCAGCGAGCAGTACTTC. Translating it yields CASSGQGSEQYF.

V is TRBV15 and J is TRBJ1-1, with TRBD1 identical over 9 bases. The V gene's germline CDR1 is LNHNV and CDR2 YYDKDF (reference sequence). Losses at the gene ends were 3 bases for V and 5 bases for J; bases not matched to a gene: 7. The CDR3 contains 15 residues. The CDR3: CATSSTGTGNTEAFF. CDR3 bases: TGTGCCACCAGCAGCACCGGGACAGGGAATACTGAAGCTTTCTTT.

The count of this clone is one. The rearrangement links TRBV5-1 to TRBJ2-7; 8 bases are a match to TRBD1. There are 12 residues in the CDR3. Germline loops: CDR1 SGHRS, CDR2 YFSETQ. Trimming cost V 7 bases and J 3 bases; bases outside gene matches: 3. The CDR3 DNA sequence: TGCGCCAGCCGCGGGACAGGCTACGAGCAGTACTTC. Protein product: CASRGTGYEQYF.

This clone was recorded a few times. This sequence joins TRBV6-4 and TRBJ2-5; D is unresolved. The V end lost 10 bases, the J end lost 8 bases, and 11 bases lay between the germline ends. Germline-derived CDR1 and CDR2 are MRHNA and SNTAGT. The CDR3 totals 10 residues. This CDR3 is CATLGKTQYF. In DNA, the CDR3 is TGTGCCACCCTAGGTAAAACCCAGTACTTC.

This clone was seen only a few times. This chain links TRBV28 with TRBJ2-7; unclear D gene. The CDR3 is made up of 14 amino acids. Looked up from germline, CDR1 is MDHEN and CDR2 is SYDVKM. V was shortened by 5 bases and J by 1 base, with 12 bases between the two germline ends. This CDR3 reads CASSPSPLSYEQYF. Here the CDR3 DNA reads TGTGCCAGCAGTCCAAGCCCCCTATCCTACGAGCAGTACTTC.

V is TRBV5-1 and J is TRBJ2-5, with D perhaps TRBD1 (5 bases). The length of the CDR3 is 15 residues. V lost 0 bases, J lost 0 bases, and 9 bases lay in between. From germline, CDR1 is SGHRS and CDR2 YFSETQ. CDR3 sequence: CASSLVGRDQETQYF. The CDR3 coding sequence is TGCGCCAGCAGCTTGGTGGGCAGGGACCAAGAGACCCAGTACTTC.

V gene TRBV7-9 combines with J gene TRBJ1-2; D call uncertain. The V gene lost 4 bases and the J gene lost 1 base, with 13 bases spanning the gap. The CDR3 has 15 residues. Germline V gene lookup returns CDR1 SEHNR and CDR2 FQNEAQ (reference sequence). The CDR3 coding sequence is TGTGCCAGCAGCTCATCCGGGGTCAGTAACTATGGCTACACCTTC. Its translation: CASSSSGVSNYGYTF. The full variable domain, rest sourced from reference TRBV7-9 and TRBJ1-2, is DTGVSQNPRHKITKRGQNVTFRCDPISEHNRLYWYRQTLGQGPEFLTYFQNEAQLEKSRLLSDRFSAERPKGSFSTLEIQRTEQGDSAMYLCASSSSGVSNYGYTFGSGTRLTVV.

The chain uses TRBV10-3 and TRBJ1-2; 7 positions agree with TRBD1. The CDR3 has 14 residues. V shed 10 bases, J shed 5 bases, and the junction held 13 bases outside the gene matches. The V gene's germline CDR1 is ENHRY and CDR2 SYGVKD. CDR3 nucleotides: TGTGCCACAAGACAGGGCGGGGAGTTTTATGGCTACACCTTC. Its protein is CATRQGGEFYGYTF.

V and J are TRBV5-1 and TRBJ1-1; possible D gene TRBD1, 5 bases. The length of the CDR3 is 16 residues. Germline values: CDR1 SGHRS, CDR2 YFSETQ. V lost 2 bases, J lost 2 bases, and 16 bases lay in between. The CDR3 coding sequence is TGCGCCAGCAGCTTACGGAGGGGCAGCTCAAACACTGAAGCTTTCTTT. It specifies CASSLRRGSSNTEAFF.

The chain combines TRBV9 with TRBJ2-3, with D maybe TRBD2 (6 bases). Trimming shortened V by 4 bases and J by 5 bases, and 17 bases separated the two germline ends. Per the germline V gene, CDR1 is SGDLS and CDR2 is YYNGEE. The CDR3 covers 15 residues. CDR3 nucleotide sequence: TGTGCCAGCAGCCATAGCGGAGCCGGGGAAGATACGCAGTATTTT. Translating gives CASSHSGAGEDTQYF.

The V gene is TRBV27, the J gene TRBJ2-2; TRBD2 matches 9 bases. J lost 8 bases, V lost 7 bases, and 11 bases had no gene match. Germline assignment: CDR1 MNHEY and CDR2 SMNVEV (reference sequence). The CDR3 sequence is 15 residues long. The CDR3 here is CASTSPAGGLGELFF. CDR3 DNA sequence: TGTGCCAGCACCTCGCCGGCGGGAGGGTTAGGGGAGCTGTTTTTT.

This chain links TRBV10-1 with TRBJ2-2; TRBD1 matches at 9 bases. The junction had 10 bases not matched to a gene; V was cut back by 5 bases and J by 6 bases. Per the germline V gene, CDR1 is WNHNN and CDR2 is SYGVQD (reference sequence). The CDR3 has 16 residues. Written as DNA, the CDR3 is TGCGCCAGCAGTTTGTCCCGGGACAGGGAATCCGGGGAGCTGTTTTTT. This gives the protein CASSLSRDRESGELFF.

The gene calls are TRBV10-3 and TRBJ2-6; 7 bases line up with TRBD2. V shed 4 bases, J shed 3 bases, and the junction held 3 bases outside the gene matches. Germline CDR1 ENHRY, CDR2 SYGVKD. The CDR3 is 15 residues long. The CDR3 reads CAISGGGNGANVLTF. The CDR3 nucleotides are TGTGCCATCAGTGGGGGAGGGAATGGGGCCAACGTCCTGACTTTC.